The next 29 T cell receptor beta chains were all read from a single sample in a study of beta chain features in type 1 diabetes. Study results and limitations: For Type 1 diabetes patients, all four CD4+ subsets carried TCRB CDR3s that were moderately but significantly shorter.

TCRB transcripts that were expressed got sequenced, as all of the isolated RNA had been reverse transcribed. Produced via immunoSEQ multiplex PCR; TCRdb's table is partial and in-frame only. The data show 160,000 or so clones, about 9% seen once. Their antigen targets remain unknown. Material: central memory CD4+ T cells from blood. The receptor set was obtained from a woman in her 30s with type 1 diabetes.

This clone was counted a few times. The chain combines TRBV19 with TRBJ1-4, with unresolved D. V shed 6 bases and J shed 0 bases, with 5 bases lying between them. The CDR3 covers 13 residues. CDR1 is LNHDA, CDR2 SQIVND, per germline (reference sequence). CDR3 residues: CASRLTTNEKLFF. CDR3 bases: TGTGCCAGTAGACTGACAACTAATGAAAAACTGTTTTTT.

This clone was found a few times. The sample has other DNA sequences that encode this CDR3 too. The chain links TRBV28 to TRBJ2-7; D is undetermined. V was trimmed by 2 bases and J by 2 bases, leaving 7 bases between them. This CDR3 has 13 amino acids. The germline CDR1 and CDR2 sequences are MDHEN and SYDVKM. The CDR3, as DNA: TGTGCCAGCAGTTTAGAGTCTACCTACGAGCAGTACTTC. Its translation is CASSLESTYEQYF. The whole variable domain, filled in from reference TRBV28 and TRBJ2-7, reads DVKVTQSSRYLVKRTGEKVFLECVQDMDHENMFWYRQDPGLGLRLIYFSYDVKMKEKGDIPEGYSVSREKKERFSLILESASTNQTSMYLCASSLESTYEQYFGPGTRLTVT.

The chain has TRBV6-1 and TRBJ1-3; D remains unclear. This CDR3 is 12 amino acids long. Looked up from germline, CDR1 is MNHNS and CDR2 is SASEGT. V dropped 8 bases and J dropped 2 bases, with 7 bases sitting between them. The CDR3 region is CASSVAGNTIYF. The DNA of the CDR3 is TGTGCCAGCTCCGTTGCTGGAAACACCATATATTTT.

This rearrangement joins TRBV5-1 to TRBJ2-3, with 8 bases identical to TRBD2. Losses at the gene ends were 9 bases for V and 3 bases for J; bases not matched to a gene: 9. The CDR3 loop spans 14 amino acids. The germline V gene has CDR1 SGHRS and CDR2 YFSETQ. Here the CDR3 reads CATRQVAGTDTQYF. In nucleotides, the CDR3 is TGCGCCACCCGCCAGGTAGCGGGAACAGATACGCAGTATTTT.

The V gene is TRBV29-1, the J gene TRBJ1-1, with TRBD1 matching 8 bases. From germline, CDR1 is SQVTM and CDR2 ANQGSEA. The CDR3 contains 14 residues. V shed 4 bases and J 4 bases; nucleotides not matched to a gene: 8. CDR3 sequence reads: CSVGPAGGITEAFF. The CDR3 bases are TGCAGCGTTGGACCGGCAGGGGGCATCACTGAAGCTTTCTTT.

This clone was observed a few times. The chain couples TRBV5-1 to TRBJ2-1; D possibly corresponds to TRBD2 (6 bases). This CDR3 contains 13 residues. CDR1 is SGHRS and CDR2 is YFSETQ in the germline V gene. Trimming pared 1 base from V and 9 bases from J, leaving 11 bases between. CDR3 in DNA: TGCGCCAGCAGCTTGACTAGCTCCCGTGAGCAGTTCTTC. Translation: CASSLTSSREQFF.

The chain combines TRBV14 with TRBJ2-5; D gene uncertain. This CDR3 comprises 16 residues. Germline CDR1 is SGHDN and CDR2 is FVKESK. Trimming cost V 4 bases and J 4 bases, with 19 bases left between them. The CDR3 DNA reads TGTGCCAGCAGCCCACCAAGGTTTCCGGGTCGAGAGACCCAGTACTTC. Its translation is CASSPPRFPGRETQYF.

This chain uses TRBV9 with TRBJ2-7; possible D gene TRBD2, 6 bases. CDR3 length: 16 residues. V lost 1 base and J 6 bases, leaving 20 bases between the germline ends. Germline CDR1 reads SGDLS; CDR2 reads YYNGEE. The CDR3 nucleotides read TGTGCCAGCAGCGTAAGCTCCTCTCTTAGCGGAGGCGAGCAGTACTTC. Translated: CASSVSSSLSGGEQYF.

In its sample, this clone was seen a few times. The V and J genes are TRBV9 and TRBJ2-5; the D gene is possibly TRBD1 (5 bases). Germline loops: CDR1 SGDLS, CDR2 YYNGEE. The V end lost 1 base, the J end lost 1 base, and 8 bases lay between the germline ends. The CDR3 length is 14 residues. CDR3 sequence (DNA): TGTGCCAGCAGCGTAAGCCAGGGCCAAGAGACCCAGTACTTC. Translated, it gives CASSVSQGQETQYF.

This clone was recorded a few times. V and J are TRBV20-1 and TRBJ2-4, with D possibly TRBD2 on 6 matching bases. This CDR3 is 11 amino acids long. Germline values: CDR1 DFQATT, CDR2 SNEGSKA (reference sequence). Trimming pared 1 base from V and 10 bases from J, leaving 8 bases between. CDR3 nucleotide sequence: TGCAGTGCTAGAGCCCGGGGGATTCAGTACTTC. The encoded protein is CSARARGIQYF.

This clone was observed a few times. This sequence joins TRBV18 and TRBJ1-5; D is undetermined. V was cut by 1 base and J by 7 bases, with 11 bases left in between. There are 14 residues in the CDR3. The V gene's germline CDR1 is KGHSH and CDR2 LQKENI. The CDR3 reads CASSPQFGEQPQHF. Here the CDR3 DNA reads TGTGCCAGCTCACCACAGTTCGGGGAACAGCCCCAGCATTTT.

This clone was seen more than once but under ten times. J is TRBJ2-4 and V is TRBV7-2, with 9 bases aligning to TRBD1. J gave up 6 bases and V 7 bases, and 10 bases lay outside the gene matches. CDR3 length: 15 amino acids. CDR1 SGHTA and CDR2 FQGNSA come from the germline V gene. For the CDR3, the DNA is TGTGCCAGCACACCCCTCCCGGACAGGGGAAACATTCAGTACTTC. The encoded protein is CASTPLPDRGNIQYF.

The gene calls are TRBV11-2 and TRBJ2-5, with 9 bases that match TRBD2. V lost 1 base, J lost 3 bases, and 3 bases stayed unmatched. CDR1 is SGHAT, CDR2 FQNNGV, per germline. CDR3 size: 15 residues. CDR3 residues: CASSLGLADKETQYF. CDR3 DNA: TGTGCCAGCAGCTTAGGACTAGCGGATAAAGAGACCCAGTACTTC.

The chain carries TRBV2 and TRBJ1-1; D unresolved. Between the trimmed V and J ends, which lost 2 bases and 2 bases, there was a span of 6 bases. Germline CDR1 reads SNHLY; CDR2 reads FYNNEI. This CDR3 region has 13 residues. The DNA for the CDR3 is TGTGCCAGCAGTGAACGGTTAAACACTGAAGCTTTCTTT. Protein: CASSERLNTEAFF.

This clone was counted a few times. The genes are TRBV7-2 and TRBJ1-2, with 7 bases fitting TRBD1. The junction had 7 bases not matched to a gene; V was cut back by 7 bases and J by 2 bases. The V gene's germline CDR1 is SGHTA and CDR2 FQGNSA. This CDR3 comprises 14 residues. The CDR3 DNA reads TGTGCCAGCACGGGACAGACCGGGAACTATGGCTACACCTTC. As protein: CASTGQTGNYGYTF.

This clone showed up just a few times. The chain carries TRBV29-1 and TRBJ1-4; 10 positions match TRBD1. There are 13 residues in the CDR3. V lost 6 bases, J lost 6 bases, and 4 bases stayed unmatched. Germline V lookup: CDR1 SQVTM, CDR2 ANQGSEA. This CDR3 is CSVMTGGDEKLFF. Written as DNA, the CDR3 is TGCAGCGTGATGACAGGGGGCGATGAAAAACTGTTTTTT. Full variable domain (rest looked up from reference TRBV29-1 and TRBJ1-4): SAVISQKPSRDICQRGTSLTIQCQVDSQVTMMFWYRQQPGQSLTLIATANQGSEATYESGFVIDKFPISRPNLTFSTLTVSNMSPEDSSIYLCSVMTGGDEKLFFGSGTQLSVL.

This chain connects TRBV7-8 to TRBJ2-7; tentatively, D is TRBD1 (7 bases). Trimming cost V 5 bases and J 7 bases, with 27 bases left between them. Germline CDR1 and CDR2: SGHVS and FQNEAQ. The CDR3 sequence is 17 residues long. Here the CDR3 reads CASSAGYSPGQPREQYF. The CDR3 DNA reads TGTGCCAGCAGCGCGGGGTACTCTCCGGGACAGCCGCGAGAGCAGTACTTC.

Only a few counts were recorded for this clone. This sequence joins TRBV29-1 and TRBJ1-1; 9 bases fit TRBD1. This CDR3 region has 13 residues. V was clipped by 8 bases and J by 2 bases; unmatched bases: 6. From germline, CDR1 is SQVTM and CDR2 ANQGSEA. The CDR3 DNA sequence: TGCAGCCCTACGGGACAGGGAAACACTGAAGCTTTCTTT. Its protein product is CSPTGQGNTEAFF.

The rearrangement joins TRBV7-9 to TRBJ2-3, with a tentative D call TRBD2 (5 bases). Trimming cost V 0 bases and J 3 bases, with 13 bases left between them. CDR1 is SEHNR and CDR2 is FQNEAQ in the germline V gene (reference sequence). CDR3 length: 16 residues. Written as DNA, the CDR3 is TGTGCCAGCAGCTTAGCGGCGGGTTGGGGTACAGATACGCAGTATTTT. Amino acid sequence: CASSLAAGWGTDTQYF.

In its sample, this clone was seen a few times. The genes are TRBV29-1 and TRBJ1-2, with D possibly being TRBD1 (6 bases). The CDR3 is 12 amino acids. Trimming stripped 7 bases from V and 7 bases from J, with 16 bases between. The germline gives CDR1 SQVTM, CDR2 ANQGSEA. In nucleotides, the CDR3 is TGCAGCGCATCCAGGGGAACCGGTGGCTACACCTTC. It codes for CSASRGTGGYTF. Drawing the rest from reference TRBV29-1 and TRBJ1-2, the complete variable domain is SAVISQKPSRDICQRGTSLTIQCQVDSQVTMMFWYRQQPGQSLTLIATANQGSEATYESGFVIDKFPISRPNLTFSTLTVSNMSPEDSSIYLCSASRGTGGYTFGSGTRLTVV.

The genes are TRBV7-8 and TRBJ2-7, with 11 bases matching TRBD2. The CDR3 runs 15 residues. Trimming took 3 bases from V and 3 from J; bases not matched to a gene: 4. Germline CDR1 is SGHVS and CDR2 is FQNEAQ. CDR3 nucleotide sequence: TGTGCCAGCAGCTTGGCTAGCGGGAGGAGCTACGAGCAGTACTTC. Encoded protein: CASSLASGRSYEQYF.

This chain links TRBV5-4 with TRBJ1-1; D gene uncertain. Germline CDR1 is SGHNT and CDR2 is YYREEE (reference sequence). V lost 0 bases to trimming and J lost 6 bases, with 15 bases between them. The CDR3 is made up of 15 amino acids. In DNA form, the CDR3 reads TGTGCCAGCAGCTTGGAAATTGGAGAGATGGCTGAAGCTTTCTTT. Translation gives CASSLEIGEMAEAFF. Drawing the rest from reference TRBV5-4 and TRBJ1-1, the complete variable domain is ETGVTQSPTHLIKTRGQQVTLRCSSQSGHNTVSWYQQALGQGPQFIFQYYREEENGRGNFPPRFSGLQFPNYSSELNVNALELDDSALYLCASSLEIGEMAEAFFGQGTRLTVV.

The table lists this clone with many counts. This CDR3 reads CSVERLSPYGYTF. CDR3 nucleotide sequence: TGCAGCGTTGAAAGACTTTCCCCCTATGGCTACACCTTC. The chain employs TRBV29-1 and TRBJ1-2; no clear D. This CDR3 has 13 residues. Germline V CDR1 and CDR2: SQVTM, ANQGSEA. V lost 2 bases, J lost 4 bases, and 11 bases lay in between.

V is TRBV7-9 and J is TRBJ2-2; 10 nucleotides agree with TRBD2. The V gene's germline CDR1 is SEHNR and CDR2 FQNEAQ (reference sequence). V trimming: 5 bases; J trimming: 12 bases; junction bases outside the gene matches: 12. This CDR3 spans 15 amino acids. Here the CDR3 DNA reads TGTGCCAGCAGCCTAGAACCAGGGACTAGCGTTAAGCTGTTTTTT. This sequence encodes CASSLEPGTSVKLFF.

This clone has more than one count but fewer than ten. The CDR3 is CASSPGTSGSQYF. Written as DNA, the CDR3 is TGTGCCAGCAGTCCCGGGACTAGCGGGAGTCAGTACTTC. The rearrangement links TRBV6-6 to TRBJ2-4, with 14 bases that match TRBD2. V shed 5 bases and J 12 bases; nucleotides not matched to a gene: 3. In germline, CDR1 is MNHNY, CDR2 SVGAGI (reference sequence). The CDR3 has 13 residues.

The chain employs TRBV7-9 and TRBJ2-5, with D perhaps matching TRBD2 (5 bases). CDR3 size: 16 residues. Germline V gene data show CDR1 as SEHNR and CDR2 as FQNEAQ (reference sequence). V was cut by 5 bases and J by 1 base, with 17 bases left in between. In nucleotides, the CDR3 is TGTGCCAGCAGCCTCGGGGTGACAAGCCCCCAAGAGACCCAGTACTTC. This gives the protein CASSLGVTSPQETQYF.

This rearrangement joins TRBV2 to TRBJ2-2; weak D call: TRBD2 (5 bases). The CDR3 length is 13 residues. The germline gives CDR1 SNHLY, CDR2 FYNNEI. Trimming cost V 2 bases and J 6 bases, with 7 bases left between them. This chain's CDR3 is CASSESGSGELFF. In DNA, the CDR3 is TGTGCCAGCAGTGAATCGGGGTCCGGGGAGCTGTTTTTT. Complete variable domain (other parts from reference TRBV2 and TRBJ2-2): EPEVTQTPSHQVTQMGQEVILRCVPISNHLYFYWYRQILGQKVEFLVSFYNNEISEKSEIFDDQFSVERPDGSNFTLKIRSTKLEDSAMYFCASSESGSGELFFGEGSRLTVL.

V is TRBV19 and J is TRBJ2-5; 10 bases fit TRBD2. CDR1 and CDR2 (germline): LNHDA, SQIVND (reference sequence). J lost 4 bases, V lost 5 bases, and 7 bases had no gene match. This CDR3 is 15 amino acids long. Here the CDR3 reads CASSSLAGDRETQYF. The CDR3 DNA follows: TGTGCCAGTAGTTCCCTAGCGGGAGACCGAGAGACCCAGTACTTC.

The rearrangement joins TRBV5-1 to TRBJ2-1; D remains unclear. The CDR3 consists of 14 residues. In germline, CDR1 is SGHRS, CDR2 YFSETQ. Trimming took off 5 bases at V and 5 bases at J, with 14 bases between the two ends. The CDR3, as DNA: TGCGCCAGCAGTATAGTACGTGGTAACAATGAGCAGTTCTTC. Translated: CASSIVRGNNEQFF.